The rows below give T cell receptor beta chains drawn from one sample of a study of T cell responses to AZD1222 COVID-19 vaccine. The table came from immunoSEQ multiplex PCR; TCRdb's copy has only in-frame clones and leaves some out. The data contain 92,000 or so clones, roughly 90% of them singletons. The starting material was peripheral blood, obtained 28 days after the second AZD1222 dose. These TCRs come from an adult who received the AZD1222 COVID-19 vaccine. CDR3s include the opening cysteine and the closing phenylalanine or tryptophan. The D gene is left open where the match is weak. Not every row has a clone size; where given, it reads once, few, many or a size class.

j_call,v_call,d_call,clone_size,cdr3_aa,cdr3_nt
TRBJ2-2,TRBV5-1,-,-,CASSLNPTNPGELFF,TGCGCCAGCAGTTTAAACCCAACCAATCCCGGGGAGCTGTTTTTT
TRBJ1-1,TRBV12-5,-,-,CASVYSLNTEAFF,TGTGCTAGTGTATACTCATTGAACACTGAAGCTTTCTTT
TRBJ2-7,TRBV30,-,-,CAWSEGVSYEQYF,TGTGCCTGGAGCGAGGGGGTCTCCTACGAGCAGTACTTC
TRBJ2-1,TRBV7-9,-,-,CASRPLTGAGNEQFF,TGTGCCAGCAGACCCTTGACGGGGGCAGGGAATGAGCAGTTCTTC
TRBJ1-1,TRBV5-1,TRBD1,-,CASSFVPGQVNTEAFF,TGCGCCAGCAGTTTCGTACCGGGACAGGTGAACACTGAAGCTTTCTTT
TRBJ1-1,TRBV4-1,TRBD1,-,CASSQTIVGAGGMNTEAFF,TGCGCCAGCAGCCAAACGATAGTCGGCGCAGGGGGAATGAACACTGAAGCTTTCTTT
TRBJ2-7,TRBV4-2,TRBD1,-,CASSQDKAGGRYEQYF,TGTGCCAGCAGCCAAGATAAGGCAGGGGGCAGGTACGAGCAGTACTTC
TRBJ2-7,TRBV20-1,-,-,CSASPYEQYF,TGCAGTGCTAGCCCCTACGAGCAGTACTTC
TRBJ2-1,TRBV10-2,-,-,CATISLYNEQFF,TGCGCCACCATTTCCCTCTACAATGAGCAGTTCTTC
TRBJ1-1,TRBV12-5,-,-,CASGLPGWQGATEAFF,TGTGCTAGTGGTTTGCCTGGGTGGCAGGGTGCCACTGAAGCTTTCTTT
TRBJ2-7,TRBV6-2/TRBV6-3,-,-,CASSYRQALNSYEQYF,TGTGCCAGCAGTTACAGACAGGCTCTAAACTCCTACGAGCAGTACTTC
TRBJ1-5,TRBV30,-,-,CAWSTGKNQPQHF,TGTGCCTGGAGCACAGGGAAGAATCAGCCCCAGCATTTT
TRBJ2-6,TRBV7-9,-,once,CASSYTGANVLTF,TGTGCCAGCAGCTACACTGGGGCCAACGTCCTGACTTTC
TRBJ1-4,TRBV6-5,-,once,CASSYVGATNEKLFF,TGTGCCAGCAGTTACGTGGGTGCAACTAATGAAAAACTGTTTTTT
TRBJ1-1,TRBV9,-,-,CASSGAVGLNTEAFF,TGTGCCAGCAGCGGGGCAGTGGGGCTGAACACTGAAGCTTTCTTT
TRBJ1-5,TRBV2,-,once,CASRHSNQPQHF,TGTGCCAGCCGACATAGCAATCAGCCCCAGCATTTT
TRBJ2-3,TRBV20-1,-,-,CSASRRQGTDTQYF,TGCAGTGCTAGTAGGCGGCAGGGCACAGATACGCAGTATTTT